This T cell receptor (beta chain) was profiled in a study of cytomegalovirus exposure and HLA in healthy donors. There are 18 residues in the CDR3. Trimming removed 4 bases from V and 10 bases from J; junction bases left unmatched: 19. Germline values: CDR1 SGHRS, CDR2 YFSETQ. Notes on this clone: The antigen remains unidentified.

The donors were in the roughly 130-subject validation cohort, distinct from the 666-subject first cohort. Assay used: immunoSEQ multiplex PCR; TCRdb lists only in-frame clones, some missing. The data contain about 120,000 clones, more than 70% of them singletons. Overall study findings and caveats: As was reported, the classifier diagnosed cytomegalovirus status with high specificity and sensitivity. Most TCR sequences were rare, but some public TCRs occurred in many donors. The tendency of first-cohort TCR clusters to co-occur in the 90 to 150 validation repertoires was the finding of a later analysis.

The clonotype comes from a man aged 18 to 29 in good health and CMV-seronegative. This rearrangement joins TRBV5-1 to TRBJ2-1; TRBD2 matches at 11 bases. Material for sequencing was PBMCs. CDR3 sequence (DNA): TGCGCCAGCAGCACCTGGGGTAGCGGGAGGGTCGGCCAGGAGGAGCAGTTCTTC. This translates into CASSTWGSGRVGQEEQFF.